Sequencing of this T cell receptor beta chain was carried out in a study of cytomegalovirus exposure and HLA in healthy donors. The length of the CDR3 is 17 residues. Trimming at V came to 5 bases and at J to 2 bases, leaving 13 bases not matched to a gene. Germline CDR1 is SEHNR and CDR2 is FQNEAQ (reference sequence). Amplification used 60 Vbeta primers and 13 Jbeta primers. TCRdb keeps only in-frame clones here, not all; method: immunoSEQ multiplex PCR. There are 100,000 to 150,000 clones in the sample; about 80% occur only once, and 8.9% lies in the top ten. Sequences were obtained from PBMCs. The TCR was taken from a man in his thirties or forties in good health and CMV-seropositive. The chain recombines TRBV7-9 with TRBJ2-7; TRBD1 aligns across 9 bases. The CDR3 DNA follows: TGTGCCAGCAGCCAACCGACCGGGACAGGGAAAACCTACGAGCAGTACTTC. This gives the protein CASSQPTGTGKTYEQYF.